This entry lists 24 T cell receptor beta chains sequenced from one sample in a study of identical twins. Each CDR3 protein is one row after TCRdb ran MiXCR on the 5' RACE reads. The sample yields 1.5 million to 2 million distinct CDR3 sequences, less than 35% seen once. The sample consisted of cord blood. These receptors all come from a newborn girl in good health.

The chain joins TRBV5-5 to TRBJ1-5; 10 bases fit TRBD1. In germline, CDR1 is SGHKS, CDR2 YYEKEE (reference sequence). This CDR3 has 17 amino acids. V gave up 5 bases and J gave up 1 base; unmatched junction bases: 9. The DNA for the CDR3 is TGTGCCAGCAGAAGGGGGACAGGGGACGCGAGCAATCAGCCCCAGCATTTT. Translation: CASRRGTGDASNQPQHF.

The sample holds many counts of this clonotype. At one end, the junction sequence differs from germline, possibly due to a read error. The rearrangement joins TRBV4-1 to TRBJ2-5, with TRBD2 identical over 10 bases. Germline CDR1 reads MGHRA; CDR2 reads YSYEKL. The CDR3 totals 15 residues. The CDR3 loop reads CASSQVGLAQETQYF. The CDR3 DNA is TGTGCCAGCAGCCAAGTGGGACTAGCGCAAGAGACCCAGTACTTC.

This clonotype showed up just a few times. This sequence joins TRBV6-5 and TRBJ2-2, with a weak D call TRBD2 (6 bases). V was cut by 11 bases and J by 2 bases, with 12 bases left in between. CDR1 is MNHEY, CDR2 SVGAGI, per germline. The CDR3 is 13 residues long. The CDR3 bases are TGTGCCGGAAGAGCGGGTAACACCGGGGAGCTGTTTTTT. Amino acids: CAGRAGNTGELFF.

This clonotype was seen more than once but under ten times. V and J are TRBV27 and TRBJ2-7, with D perhaps matching TRBD1 or TRBD2 (5 bases each). This CDR3 contains 14 residues. In germline, CDR1 is MNHEY, CDR2 SMNVEV (reference sequence). V lost 2 bases and J 4 bases, leaving 12 bases between the germline ends. CDR3 in amino acids: CASSLTGAGYEQYF. CDR3 nucleotides: TGTGCCAGCAGTTTAACCGGGGCTGGATACGAGCAGTACTTC.

This chain connects TRBV2 to TRBJ2-3, with 9 bases identical to TRBD2. CDR1 and CDR2 (germline): SNHLY, FYNNEI. The J segment lost 4 bases and the V segment lost 7 bases, leaving 9 bases of the junction unmatched. This CDR3 is built from 15 residues. CDR3: CASKLNSGGPDTQYF. CDR3 nucleotide sequence: TGTGCCAGCAAGCTCAATAGCGGGGGCCCAGATACGCAGTATTTT.

V gene TRBV10-2 combines with J gene TRBJ1-4; 8 bases are shared with TRBD1. This CDR3 spans 15 amino acids. V gave up 4 bases and J gave up 10 bases; unmatched junction bases: 11. Germline CDR1 WSHSY, CDR2 SAAADI. The CDR3 DNA reads as TGCGCCAGCAGTGCCAGGACAGGGAGAGATGGAAAACTGTTTTTT. This sequence encodes CASSARTGRDGKLFF.

The sample holds a few counts of this clonotype. The chain combines TRBV25-1 with TRBJ2-7, with D possibly being TRBD2 (5 bases). This CDR3 region has 14 residues. V shed 3 bases and J shed 2 bases, with 11 bases lying between them. Germline loops: CDR1 MGHDK, CDR2 SYGVNS. The DNA of the CDR3 is TGTGCCAGCAGTGACGGGAACAGAGCCTACGAGCAGTACTTC. This encodes CASSDGNRAYEQYF.

This chain joins TRBV7-2 and TRBJ2-7; 10 nucleotides line up with TRBD2. The CDR3 extends over 16 amino acids. The J segment lost 2 bases and the V segment lost 1 base, leaving 5 bases of the junction unmatched. Per the germline V gene, CDR1 is SGHTA and CDR2 is FQGNSA. CDR3 protein: CASSLVATSGPYEQYF. The CDR3 DNA follows: TGTGCCAGCAGCTTAGTTGCGACTAGCGGGCCCTACGAGCAGTACTTC. Using reference TRBV7-2 and TRBJ2-7 for the parts outside the CDR3, the full variable domain is GAGVSQSPSNKVTEKGKDVELRCDPISGHTALYWYRQSLGQGLEFLIYFQGNSAPDKSGLPSDRFSAERTGGSVSTLTIQRTQQEDSAVYLCASSLVATSGPYEQYFGPGTRLTVT.

On this clonotype: At one end, the junction sequence differs from germline, possibly due to a read error. This sequence joins TRBV6-5 and TRBJ2-1, with 8 bases identical to TRBD2. There are 13 residues in the CDR3. The germline V gene encodes CDR1 MNHEY and CDR2 SVGAGI. The CDR3: CAGSPGLDTEQFF. CDR3 in DNA: TGTGCCGGCAGCCCGGGACTAGACACTGAGCAGTTCTTC.

The rearrangement links TRBV6-1 to TRBJ1-1; D is ambiguous. V shed 6 bases and J shed 0 bases, with 23 bases lying between them. The CDR3 has 18 residues. From germline, CDR1 is MNHNS and CDR2 SASEGT. The CDR3 DNA is TGTGCCAGCAGCCCACTAACCAGAGGGCCCCCAATGAACACTGAAGCTTTCTTT. As protein: CASSPLTRGPPMNTEAFF.

This chain connects TRBV28 to TRBJ1-4, with TRBD1 identical over 7 bases. This CDR3 region has 13 residues. CDR1 MDHEN and CDR2 SYDVKM come from the germline V gene. Trimming took 7 bases from V and 8 from J; bases not matched to a gene: 7. The CDR3 loop reads CASTTGAFEKLFF. CDR3 nucleotides: TGTGCCAGCACCACAGGGGCATTCGAAAAACTGTTTTTT.

This clonotype has ten or more counts. Compared with germline, one end of the junction differs, possibly owing to a read error. The chain joins TRBV5-1 to TRBJ2-5; 8 bases are a match to TRBD2. In germline, CDR1 is SGHRS, CDR2 YFSETQ. The CDR3 runs 13 residues. The DNA of the CDR3 is TGTGCCAGCTCCCCAACTAGCGGTGAGACCCAGTACTTC. Residues: CASSPTSGETQYF.

The chain has TRBV4-2 and TRBJ2-7; TRBD2 matches 13 bases. Germline V gives CDR1 LGHNA, CDR2 YNFKEQ. This CDR3 spans 18 amino acids. The J segment lost 0 bases and the V segment lost 2 bases, leaving 7 bases of the junction unmatched. Here the CDR3 reads CASSQLGLAGRSSYEQYF. The CDR3 DNA follows: TGTGCCAGCAGCCAACTGGGACTAGCGGGGAGGAGCTCCTACGAGCAGTACTTC.

In this sample, this clonotype turned up a few times. V usage is TRBV5-1 and J usage is TRBJ2-1; TRBD2 matches 12 bases. V shed 4 bases and J 10 bases; nucleotides not matched to a gene: 3. Per germline, CDR1 SGHRS and CDR2 YFSETQ. The CDR3 extends over 13 amino acids. This chain's CDR3 is CASSTGLAGEQFF. CDR3 coding DNA: TGCGCCAGCAGCACCGGACTAGCGGGAGAGCAGTTCTTC.

This clonotype has more than one count but fewer than ten. This chain connects TRBV20-1 to TRBJ2-3, with TRBD2 matching 10 bases. Per the germline V gene, CDR1 is DFQATT and CDR2 is SNEGSKA (reference sequence). With 3 bases clipped from V and 9 bases from J, the junction kept 15 bases outside the gene matches. There are 16 residues in the CDR3. CDR3 in DNA: TGCAGTGCTAGGGTCTTGGGGACTAGCGCCGTCGGGACGCAGTATTTT. Encoded protein: CSARVLGTSAVGTQYF.

This clonotype was seen at least ten times. The V and J genes are TRBV12-3 or TRBV12-4 and TRBJ1-2; D uncertain. CDR3 length equals 13 residues. The V gene lost 2 bases and the J gene lost 8 bases, with 12 bases spanning the gap. Here the CDR3 reads CASSLRRLKGYTF. CDR3 DNA sequence: TGTGCCAGCAGTTTAAGGCGGTTGAAAGGCTACACCTTC.

The chain employs TRBV21-1 and TRBJ2-7; the table's D gene call, TRBD1, was not cross checked with the DNA. The assigned J gene may be wrong: the sequence end matches TRBJ2-5 better. TRBV21-1 is noted as a pseudogene. The CDR3 runs 16 residues. The CDR3: CASSNNSWDRVGTQYF. In DNA form, the CDR3 reads TGTGCCAGCAGCAACAATAGTTGGGACAGGGTAGGGACCCAGTACTTC.

This clonotype appeared many times. CDR3 region: CSVEGGSYNEQFF. DNA of the CDR3: TGCAGCGTTGAAGGGGGCTCCTACAATGAGCAGTTCTTC. V is TRBV29-1 and J is TRBJ2-1; the D is unclear. Germline CDR1 is SQVTM and CDR2 is ANQGSEA. Trimming cost V 1 base and J 0 bases, with 4 bases left between them. CDR3 length: 13 amino acids.

The rearrangement links TRBV15 to TRBJ2-4, with D unclear. Germline CDR1 and CDR2: LNHNV and YYDKDF (reference sequence). Trimming removed 0 bases from V and 0 bases from J, with 6 bases in between. This CDR3 comprises 15 residues. CDR3 nucleotide sequence: TGTGCCACCAGCAGAGATCGAGTAGCCAAAAACATTCAGTACTTC. Translated: CATSRDRVAKNIQYF.

Worth noting for this clonotype: Given a much more abundant clone one base away, this may be a read error. The chain has TRBV14 and TRBJ2-7; D gene uncertain. Germline CDR1 SGHDN, CDR2 FVKESK. The CDR3 contains 14 residues. For the CDR3, the DNA is TGTGCCAGCAGCCAAGAGATCCTCTCCTACGAGCTGTACTTC. Residues: CASSQEILSYELYF.

V and J are TRBV7-9 and TRBJ1-2; D ambiguous. The germline V gene encodes CDR1 SEHNR and CDR2 FQNEAQ (reference sequence). The CDR3 totals 14 residues. V gave up 3 bases and J gave up 7 bases, with 15 bases separating them. The CDR3 bases are TGTGCCAGCAGCTTGAACCCCACGGGCTGTGGCTACACCTTC. It yields the protein CASSLNPTGCGYTF.

The V and J genes are TRBV20-1 and TRBJ1-1; D perhaps matches TRBD1 (5 bases). Germline V CDR1 and CDR2: DFQATT, SNEGSKA (reference sequence). This CDR3 contains 13 residues. The CDR3 loop reads CSPDGGVNTEAFF. The CDR3 DNA is TGCAGCCCCGACGGGGGGGTGAACACTGAAGCTTTCTTT.

This clonotype was counted many times. This chain uses TRBV7-2 with TRBJ1-1, with D possibly being TRBD1 (6 bases). V lost 1 base to trimming and J lost 1 base, with 10 bases between them. Germline lookup yields CDR1 SGHTA and CDR2 FQGNSA. This CDR3 is 15 amino acids long. As DNA, the CDR3 is TGTGCCAGCAGCTTAGTTGCGGGGGCGAACACTGAAGCTTTCTTT. It translates to CASSLVAGANTEAFF.

The J gene is TRBJ1-5, the V gene TRBV3-1; possible D gene TRBD1, 5 bases. Germline lookup yields CDR1 LGHDT and CDR2 YNNKEL (reference sequence). The CDR3 has 14 amino acids. V was trimmed by 8 bases and J by 2 bases, leaving 13 bases between them. The CDR3 bases are TGTGCCAGCGGCCGGGGGGTTGGCAATCAGCCCCAGCATTTT. Translated: CASGRGVGNQPQHF.